What follows are 27 T cell receptor beta chains derived from one specimen sequenced in a study of T cells in Graves' hyperthyroidism and ophthalmopathy. RNA transcripts provided the source from which TCR beta CDR3 regions were amplified. The primer set for the first-round RT-PCR of the TCR CDR3 was HTBI. TCRdb ran MiXCR on the multiplex PCR reads and lists one entry per CDR3 protein. Of approximately 400,000 distinct CDR3 sequences listed, approximately 13% are singletons. Sequencing used blood. These TCRs come from a man aged 30-40 years with Graves' hyperthyroidism that later progressed to Graves' ophthalmopathy.

In DNA, the CDR3 is TGCGCCAGCAGCCCTAAGAAGGGATCCCACGAGCAGTACTTC. Protein sequence: CASSPKKGSHEQYF. The chain uses TRBV4-1 and TRBJ2-7; D is undetermined. Deletions cut 4 bases from V and 5 bases from J, with 15 bases between. CDR3 length: 14 amino acids. Germline assignment: CDR1 MGHRA and CDR2 YSYEKL.

This clonotype was picked up many times. The chain is built from TRBV5-1 and TRBJ1-1; D gene unclear. The V gene's germline CDR1 is SGHRS and CDR2 YFSETQ. The CDR3 length is 14 residues. V was shortened by 0 bases and J by 8 bases, with 14 bases between the two germline ends. The CDR3 bases are TGCGCCAGCAGCTTGGCTTTAGGCGGGTCGGAAGCTTTCTTT. Translated: CASSLALGGSEAFF. Looking up the rest from reference TRBV5-1 and TRBJ1-1 gives the full variable domain: KAGVTQTPRYLIKTRGQQVTLSCSPISGHRSVSWYQQTPGQGLQFLFEYFSETQRNKGNFPGRFSGRQFSNSRSEMNVSTLELGDSALYLCASSLALGGSEAFFGQGTRLTVV.

This clonotype was detected a few times. J is TRBJ1-3 and V is TRBV20-1, with TRBD1 as a possible D gene (6 bases). V lost 3 bases, J lost 0 bases, and 12 bases lay in between. CDR1 is DFQATT and CDR2 is SNEGSKA in the germline V gene (reference sequence). The CDR3 is 15 residues long. Here the CDR3 DNA reads TGCAGTGCTAGTCCGGGGGGCACCTCTGGAAACACCATATATTTT. Translation gives CSASPGGTSGNTIYF.

This clonotype was seen a handful of times. The chain joins TRBV7-6 to TRBJ2-1; 10 nucleotides agree with TRBD1. The V segment lost 5 bases and the J segment 5 bases; nucleotides outside the gene matches: 15. CDR1 and CDR2 (germline): SGHVS, FNYEAQ. The CDR3 runs 18 residues. The CDR3 DNA follows: TGTGCCAGCAGCGGGGGACAGGGGAGGCGCGCGGCGGACAATGAGCAGTTCTTC. Its protein product is CASSGGQGRRAADNEQFF.

As regards this clonotype: This may arise from a read error, as a much more abundant clone is one base away. V gene TRBV9 combines with J gene TRBJ1-6, with TRBD1 matching over 7 bases. Germline assignment: CDR1 SGDLS and CDR2 YYNGEE. With 3 bases clipped from V and 8 bases from J, the junction kept 8 bases outside the gene matches. This CDR3 region has 15 residues. The CDR3 loop reads CASSARGGGDSPLHF. In DNA form, the CDR3 reads TGTGCCAGCAGCGCCAGGGGGGGGGGTGATTCACCCCTCCACTTT.

The CDR3 bases are TGCAGCGTTGGGGACAGGGTGCATGGCTACACCTTC. It codes for CSVGDRVHGYTF. V usage is TRBV29-1 and J usage is TRBJ1-2; the match to TRBD1 covers 9 bases. Per the germline V gene, CDR1 is SQVTM and CDR2 is ANQGSEA. Trimming at V came to 4 bases and at J to 6 bases, leaving 3 bases not matched to a gene. This CDR3 has 12 amino acids.

This clonotype was seen repeatedly, ten times or more. This chain links TRBV6-1 with TRBJ2-3, with D uncertain. Germline assignment: CDR1 MNHNS and CDR2 SASEGT. This CDR3 contains 15 residues. The ends were cut back, 2 bases at V and 0 bases at J, with 9 bases in the middle. The CDR3 reads CASSEFSASTDTQYF. CDR3 coding DNA: TGTGCCAGCAGTGAATTCAGCGCCAGCACAGATACGCAGTATTTT.

In DNA form, the CDR3 reads TGTGCCAGCAGCCCCGGGACAGGGGGTAGTAACTATGGCTACACCTTC. It is translated as CASSPGTGGSNYGYTF. The chain recombines TRBV7-6 with TRBJ1-2; 11 bases map to TRBD1. J was trimmed by 1 base and V by 5 bases; bases with no gene match: 6. Germline values: CDR1 SGHVS, CDR2 FNYEAQ. The CDR3 runs 16 residues. The full variable domain, rest sourced from reference TRBV7-6 and TRBJ1-2, is GAGVSQSPRYKVTKRGQDVALRCDPISGHVSLYWYRQALGQGPEFLTYFNYEAQQDKSGLPNDRFSAERPEGSISTLTIQRTEQRDSAMYRCASSPGTGGSNYGYTFGSGTRLTVV.

This clonotype was picked up many times. The chain carries TRBV12-3 or TRBV12-4 and TRBJ2-1; 10 bases are a match to TRBD1. This CDR3 comprises 16 residues. Trimming took 1 base from V and 4 from J; bases not matched to a gene: 4. CDR3 bases: TGTGCCAGCAGTTTAGGGGGACAGGGGCTTTACAATGAGCAGTTCTTC. It encodes CASSLGGQGLYNEQFF.

For this clonotype: The germline gene is not matched at one end of the junction; a read error may be the cause. The chain has TRBV20-1 and TRBJ2-7, with D uncertain. This CDR3 is 10 amino acids long. Germline loops: CDR1 DFQATT, CDR2 SNEGSKA (reference sequence). The CDR3 sequence is CSAGDYEQYF. The CDR3, as DNA: TGCAGTGCTGGAGACTACGAGCAGTACTTC.

This clonotype has at least ten counts. The V gene is TRBV2, the J gene TRBJ1-5; the D gene is possibly TRBD1 (5 bases). With 8 bases removed from V and 0 bases from J, the gap between germline ends came to 11 bases. This CDR3 has 14 residues. Germline loops: CDR1 SNHLY, CDR2 FYNNEI. This CDR3 reads CASCRQNSNQPQHF. CDR3 nucleotides: TGTGCCAGCTGCAGACAGAATAGCAATCAGCCCCAGCATTTT.

V usage is TRBV20-1 and J usage is TRBJ1-4; maybe TRBD1 (5 bases). Per the germline V gene, CDR1 is DFQATT and CDR2 is SNEGSKA (reference sequence). Trimming removed 6 bases from V and 8 bases from J, with 19 bases in between. The CDR3 loop spans 14 amino acids. The CDR3 region is CSAGGGTYPEKLFF. The CDR3 bases are TGCAGTGCGGGGGGTGGGACGTACCCCGAAAAACTGTTTTTT.

This clonotype appeared many times. The gene calls are TRBV7-8 and TRBJ2-3; D call uncertain. V was clipped by 0 bases and J by 8 bases, with 15 bases between them. Looked up from germline, CDR1 is SGHVS and CDR2 is FQNEAQ. The CDR3 is 15 residues long. CDR3 residues: CASSLAARGEGTQYF. The CDR3 DNA follows: TGTGCCAGCAGCTTAGCGGCCCGAGGTGAAGGTACGCAGTATTTT.

The sample holds many counts of this clonotype. The genes are TRBV2 and TRBJ2-1; 7 bases map to TRBD2. The germline gives CDR1 SNHLY, CDR2 FYNNEI. Unmatched junction bases numbered 14, after V lost 3 bases and J lost 12 bases. The CDR3 is made up of 15 amino acids. In DNA form, the CDR3 reads TGTGCCAGCAGTGAGGAGCGGGGAGGATATTTGGGGCAGTTCTTC. Protein sequence: CASSEERGGYLGQFF.

This clonotype was seen many times. V is TRBV20-1 and J is TRBJ1-5, with 7 nucleotides matching TRBD1. The V gene's germline CDR1 is DFQATT and CDR2 SNEGSKA (reference sequence). The CDR3 loop spans 14 amino acids. V gave up 6 bases and J gave up 3 bases; unmatched junction bases: 8. Written as DNA, the CDR3 is TGCAGTGCGACAGGGACGGGCGACAATCAGCCCCAGCATTTT. Translated: CSATGTGDNQPQHF.

This clonotype was seen only a few times. The chain joins TRBV7-2 to TRBJ2-3; D unclear. The germline V gene has CDR1 SGHTA and CDR2 FQGNSA. This CDR3 is 14 amino acids long. V lost 1 base to trimming and J lost 3 bases, with 8 bases between them. CDR3 sequence: CASSLDWPTDTQYF. The CDR3 DNA sequence: TGTGCCAGCAGCTTAGATTGGCCAACAGATACGCAGTATTTT.

This clonotype came up many times. This chain uses TRBV7-2 with TRBJ1-4; 7 positions match TRBD1. The CDR3 covers 16 residues. Per germline, CDR1 SGHTA and CDR2 FQGNSA. The V and J ends lost 1 base and 1 base, in that order; junction bases with no gene match: 3. The CDR3 loop is CASSLDRQGTNEKLFF. For the CDR3, the DNA is TGTGCCAGCAGCTTAGATCGACAGGGAACTAATGAAAAACTGTTTTTT.

A word on this clonotype: A junction end diverges from the germline sequence, so it may reflect a read error. The chain carries TRBV9 and TRBJ1-3; 10 bases map to TRBD1. This CDR3 spans 16 amino acids. CDR1 SGDLS and CDR2 YYNGEE come from the germline V gene. The CDR3 bases are TGTGCCAGCAGCTCAAGACAGGGGGCCGGAGGAAGCACCATATATTTT. Translating gives CASSSRQGAGGSTIYF.

This chain joins TRBV3-1 and TRBJ1-2; 8 positions agree with TRBD1. There are 15 residues in the CDR3. After removal of 4 bases from V and 7 bases from J, the junction contained 11 bases not matched to a gene. CDR1 is LGHDT, CDR2 YNNKEL, per germline (reference sequence). This chain's CDR3 is CASSPRISGGSGYTF. Here the CDR3 DNA reads TGTGCCAGCAGCCCCCGCATCTCAGGGGGCTCTGGCTACACCTTC. The full variable domain, with the rest looked up from reference TRBV3-1 and TRBJ1-2, is DTAVSQTPKYLVTQMGNDKSIKCEQNLGHDTMYWYKQDSKKFLKIMFSYNNKELIINETVPNRFSPKSPDKAHLNLHINSLELGDSAVYFCASSPRISGGSGYTFGSGTRLTVV.

This clonotype was picked up a small number of times. The rearrangement uses TRBV20-1 and TRBJ1-5, with TRBD1 matching 7 bases. There are 14 residues in the CDR3. Germline CDR1 DFQATT, CDR2 SNEGSKA (reference sequence). With 3 bases clipped from V and 6 bases from J, the junction kept 8 bases outside the gene matches. CDR3 residues: CSARTTGRGQPQHF. In nucleotides, the CDR3 is TGCAGTGCTAGGACGACAGGGAGGGGTCAGCCCCAGCATTTT.

The rearrangement links TRBV27 to TRBJ2-1, with 14 bases identical to TRBD2. CDR1 is MNHEY and CDR2 is SMNVEV in the germline V gene (reference sequence). CDR3 size: 18 residues. Trimming removed 5 bases from V and 8 bases from J; junction bases left unmatched: 14. The CDR3 loop reads CASSPLPGLAGDFDEQFF. The CDR3 DNA is TGTGCCAGCAGTCCCTTACCGGGACTAGCGGGAGATTTCGATGAGCAGTTCTTC.

This clonotype was observed many times. The chain is built from TRBV12-3 or TRBV12-4 and TRBJ1-6, with D uncertain. V lost 3 bases and J lost 5, with 11 bases in between. The length of the CDR3 is 15 residues. This CDR3 reads CASSFRAHNNSPLHF. CDR3 DNA sequence: TGTGCCAGCAGTTTTAGGGCCCACAATAATTCACCCCTCCACTTT.

This clonotype was seen more than once but under ten times. The V gene is TRBV19, the J gene TRBJ2-7, with 10 bases lining up with TRBD2. Trimming cost V 4 bases and J 2 bases; bases outside gene matches: 11. This CDR3 is built from 17 residues. Germline V gives CDR1 LNHDA, CDR2 SQIVND (reference sequence). Here the CDR3 DNA reads TGTGCCAGTAGTACCCTCGGCGCTAGCGGGGGCCCCTACGAGCAGTACTTC. Its translation: CASSTLGASGGPYEQYF.

Notes on this clonotype: This may be a read error: a much more frequent sequence differs by one nucleotide. CDR3 sequence (DNA): TGTGCCAGCAGTTACTCCCGGGACCCCCCGGACGAGCAGTACTTC. It is translated as CASSYSRDPPDEQYF. The genes are TRBV2 and TRBJ2-7; D tentatively reads TRBD1 or TRBD2 (5 bases each). Trimming shortened V by 5 bases and J by 5 bases, and 19 bases separated the two germline ends. This CDR3 spans 15 amino acids. CDR1 is SNHLY, CDR2 FYNNEI, per germline.

In its sample, this clonotype was seen many times. The V gene is TRBV12-3 or TRBV12-4, the J gene TRBJ2-7, with TRBD2 as a possible D gene (5 bases). V gave up 6 bases and J gave up 2 bases, with 14 bases separating them. CDR3 length: 14 residues. Here the CDR3 DNA reads TGTGCCAGCAGCCCCCGAGGGATCGCCTACGAGCAGTACTTC. Its protein is CASSPRGIAYEQYF.

This clonotype was detected many times. The V and J genes are TRBV11-2 and TRBJ2-1; D not resolved. The CDR3 has 17 residues. Trimming took 3 bases from V and 0 from J, leaving 15 bases between them. Looked up from germline, CDR1 is SGHAT and CDR2 is FQNNGV. This CDR3 reads CASSLSLTVSSYNEQFF. As DNA, the CDR3 is TGTGCCAGCAGCTTGAGCCTAACAGTGAGCTCCTACAATGAGCAGTTCTTC.

With regard to this clonotype: A clone one base away is much larger, so this may be a read error. The rearrangement joins TRBV5-1 to TRBJ2-7; D is uncertain. In germline, CDR1 is SGHRS, CDR2 YFSETQ. The length of the CDR3 is 14 residues. Trimming took off 0 bases at V and 0 bases at J, with 7 bases between the two ends. The CDR3 DNA reads as TGCGCCAGCAGCTTGGGTCCCACCTCCTACGAGCAGTACTTC. Amino acids: CASSLGPTSYEQYF.